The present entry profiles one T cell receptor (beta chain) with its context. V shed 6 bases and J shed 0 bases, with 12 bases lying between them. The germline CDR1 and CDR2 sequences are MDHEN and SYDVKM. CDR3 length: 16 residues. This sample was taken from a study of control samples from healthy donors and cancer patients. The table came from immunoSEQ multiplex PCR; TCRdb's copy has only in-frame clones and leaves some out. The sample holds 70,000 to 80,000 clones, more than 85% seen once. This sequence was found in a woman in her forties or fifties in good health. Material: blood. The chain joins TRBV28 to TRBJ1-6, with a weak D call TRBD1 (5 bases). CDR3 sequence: CASSPAGASYNSPLHF. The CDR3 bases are TGTGCCAGCAGCCCCGCCGGGGCCTCCTATAATTCACCCCTCCACTTT.